This T cell receptor beta chain was captured in a study of CD8 T cells in ankylosing spondylitis. The CDR3 runs to 15 residues. V shed 5 bases, J shed 6 bases, and the junction held 10 bases outside the gene matches. Germline CDR1 is SGHTA and CDR2 is FQGNSA. General study findings and limits: A TCR beta motif made of about eight highly homologous variants seemed typical of ankylosing spondylitis blood.

In the case of this clonotype: Its antigen is as yet unknown.

TCRdb passed the 5' RACE reads through MiXCR, listing each CDR3 protein once. The sample holds about 24,000 distinct CDR3 sequences, less than 20% seen once. This sequence joins TRBV7-2 and TRBJ2-4; TRBD1 agrees at 7 bases. This clonotype was sampled from a male donor with ankylosing spondylitis or in good health (not recorded which). Sequenced: blood. CDR3 in DNA: TGTGCCAGCAGCGCCGCGACAGGGCTCGGAAACATTCAGTACTTC. As protein: CASSAATGLGNIQYF.